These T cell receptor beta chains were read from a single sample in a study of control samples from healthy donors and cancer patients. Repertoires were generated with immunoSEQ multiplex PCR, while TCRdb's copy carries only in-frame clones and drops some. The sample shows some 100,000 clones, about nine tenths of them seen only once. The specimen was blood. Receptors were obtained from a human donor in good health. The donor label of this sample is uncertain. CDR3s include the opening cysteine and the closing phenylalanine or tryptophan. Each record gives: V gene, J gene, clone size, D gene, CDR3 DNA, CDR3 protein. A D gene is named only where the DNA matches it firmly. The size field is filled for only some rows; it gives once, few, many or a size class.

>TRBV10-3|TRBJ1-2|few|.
TGTGCCATCAGTGAGTCGACTCTACTCGGGACCTTCGGACGAGGCGGCTACACCTTC
CAISESTLLGTFGRGGYTF
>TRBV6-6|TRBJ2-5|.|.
TGTGCCAGCAGTGACGGGGTGGAGACCCAGTACTTC
CASSDGVETQYF
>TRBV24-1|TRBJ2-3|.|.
TGTGCCACCAGTCCCCCGCAGGGAATAGATACGCAGTATTTT
CATSPPQGIDTQYF
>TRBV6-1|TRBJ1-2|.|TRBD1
TGTGCCAGCAGTGATCGGGACAGGGGGAATGGCTACACCTTC
CASSDRDRGNGYTF
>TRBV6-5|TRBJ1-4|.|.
TGTGCCAGCAGTATGGCGACGACTAATGAAAAACTGTTTTTT
CASSMATTNEKLFF
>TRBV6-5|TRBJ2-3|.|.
TGTGCCAGCAGGCCCGATAGCACAGATACGCAGTATTTT
CASRPDSTDTQYF
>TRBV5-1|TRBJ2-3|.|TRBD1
TGCGCCAGCAGCCCGGAGGGACAGGGGGCGACCACAGATACGCAGTATTTT
CASSPEGQGATTDTQYF
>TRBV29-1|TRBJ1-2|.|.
TGCAGCGCGGGCACGAGCGGCTACACCTTC
CSAGTSGYTF
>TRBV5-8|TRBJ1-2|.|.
TGTGCCAGCAGCTTGGCCATCGTTTACCAAAACTATGGCTACACCTTC
CASSLAIVYQNYGYTF
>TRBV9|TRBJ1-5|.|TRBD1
TGTGCCAGCAGCCTCGGACAGGGCGATCAGCCCCAGCATTTT
CASSLGQGDQPQHF
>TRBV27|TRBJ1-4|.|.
TGTGCCAGCGCCGGAGGGTTGGTGGTTGAAAAACTGTTTTTT
CASAGGLVVEKLFF
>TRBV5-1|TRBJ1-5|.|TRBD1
TGCGCCAGCAGCGGGACAGGGGGCGGTCAGCCCCAGCATTTT
CASSGTGGGQPQHF
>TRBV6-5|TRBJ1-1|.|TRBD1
TGTGCCAGCAGAAGACAGGGGCGGGCTTTCTTT
CASRRQGRAFF
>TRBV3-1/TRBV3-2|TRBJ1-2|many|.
TGTGCCAGCAGCCAAGAACCGCCAGGGGTTTCCAACTATGGCTACACCTTC
CASSQEPPGVSNYGYTF
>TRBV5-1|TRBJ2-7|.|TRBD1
TGCGCCAGCAGCTTGGCCGGGACAGGGGGCGGCTACGAGCAGTACTTC
CASSLAGTGGGYEQYF
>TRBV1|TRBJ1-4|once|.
TGCACCAGCAGCCAAGAGATAAGGGAACCTAATGAAAAACTGTTTTTT
CTSSQEIREPNEKLFF
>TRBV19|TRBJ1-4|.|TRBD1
TGTGCCAGTAGTATAGACCTCGCCCTCAACAGGGGGAAGAATGAAAAACTGTTTTTT
CASSIDLALNRGKNEKLFF
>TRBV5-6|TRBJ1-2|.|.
TGTGCCAGCAGCTTGGTTAAGGCTGACGGCTACACCTTC
CASSLVKADGYTF
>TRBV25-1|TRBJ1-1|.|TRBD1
TGTGCCAGCAGTGGCGAACAGGGGAGGGGGACTGAAGCTTTCTTT
CASSGEQGRGTEAFF
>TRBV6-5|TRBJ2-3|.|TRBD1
TGTGCCAGCAGTTACTCAGGACAGGGCCTCACAGATACGCAGTATTTT
CASSYSGQGLTDTQYF
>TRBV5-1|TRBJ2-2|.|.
TGCGCCAGCTTCGACCGCGGCTGGGGGGGCGCTGGCACCGGGGAGCTGTTTTTT
CASFDRGWGGAGTGELFF
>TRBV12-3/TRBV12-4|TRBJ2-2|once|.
TGTGCCAGCAGCCTCAGGAGGCCGGGGAAGCTGTTTTTT
CASSLRRPGKLFF
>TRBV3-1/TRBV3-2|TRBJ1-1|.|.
TGTGCCAGCAGCCAAGGACCGATTGAAGCTTTCTTT
CASSQGPIEAFF
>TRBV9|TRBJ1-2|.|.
TGTGCCAGCAGCGTAGGCGACACATCTGTCTATGGCTACACCTTC
CASSVGDTSVYGYTF
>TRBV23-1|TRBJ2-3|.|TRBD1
TGCGCCAGCAGTCAAAAAACAGGGGGAACCGATACGCAGTATTTT
CASSQKTGGTDTQYF
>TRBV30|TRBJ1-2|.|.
TGTGCCTGGAGTGTACCTCGTTCTTCCCAGGGTCTCCTTAACTATGGCTACACCTTC
CAWSVPRSSQGLLNYGYTF
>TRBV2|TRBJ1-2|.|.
TGTGCCAGCACCATGGAGGGCGGGAACTATGGCTACACCTTC
CASTMEGGNYGYTF
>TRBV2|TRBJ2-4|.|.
TGTGCCAGCAGGGAAGGGGTAGCCAAAAACATTCAGTACTTC
CASREGVAKNIQYF
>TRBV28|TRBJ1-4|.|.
TGTGCCAGCAGTTTAGGGGGGGGCCGCAAAAAACTGTTTTTT
CASSLGGGRKKLFF
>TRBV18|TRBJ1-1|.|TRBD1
TGTGCCAGCTCACCGGGCAGGGGGCGAGGTACTGAAGCTTTCTTT
CASSPGRGRGTEAFF